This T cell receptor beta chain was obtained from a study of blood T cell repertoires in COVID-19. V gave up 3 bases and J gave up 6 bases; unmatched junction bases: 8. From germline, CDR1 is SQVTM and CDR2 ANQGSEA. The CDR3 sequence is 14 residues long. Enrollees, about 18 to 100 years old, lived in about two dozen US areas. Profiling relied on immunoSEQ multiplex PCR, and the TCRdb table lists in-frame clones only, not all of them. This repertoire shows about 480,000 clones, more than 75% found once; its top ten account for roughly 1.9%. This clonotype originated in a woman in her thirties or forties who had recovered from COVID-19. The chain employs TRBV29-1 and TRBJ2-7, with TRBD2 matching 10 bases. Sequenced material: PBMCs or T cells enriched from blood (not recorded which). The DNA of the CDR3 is TGCAGCGTTGAGGTTAGCGGGAGGAGGATCGAGCAGTACTTC. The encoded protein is CSVEVSGRRIEQYF.